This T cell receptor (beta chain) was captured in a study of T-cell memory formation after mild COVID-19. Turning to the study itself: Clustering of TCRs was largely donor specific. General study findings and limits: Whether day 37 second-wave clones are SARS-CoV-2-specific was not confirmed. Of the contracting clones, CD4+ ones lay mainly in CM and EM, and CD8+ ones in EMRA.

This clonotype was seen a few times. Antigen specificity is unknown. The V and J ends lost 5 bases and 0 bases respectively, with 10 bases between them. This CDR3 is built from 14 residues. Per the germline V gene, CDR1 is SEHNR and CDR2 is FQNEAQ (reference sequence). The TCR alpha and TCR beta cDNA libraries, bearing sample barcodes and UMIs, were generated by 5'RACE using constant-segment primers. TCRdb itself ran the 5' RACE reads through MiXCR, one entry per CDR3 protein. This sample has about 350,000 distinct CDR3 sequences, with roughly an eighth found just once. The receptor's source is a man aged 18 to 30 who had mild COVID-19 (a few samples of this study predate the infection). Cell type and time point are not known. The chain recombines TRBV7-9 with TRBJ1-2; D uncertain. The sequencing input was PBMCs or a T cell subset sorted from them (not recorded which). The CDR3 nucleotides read TGTGCCAGCAGCGCAGGACGGACTAACTATGGCTACACCTTC. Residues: CASSAGRTNYGYTF.